This T cell receptor beta chain was obtained from a study of CD8+ T cells in alopecia areata. Study background: Female roughly 7-11-week-old C3H/HeJ recipients received skin from approximately 6-13-month-old C3H/HeJ graft donors with spontaneous alopecia. Findings and caveats of the study: Scalp samples also contribute reads from the resident alphabeta T cells found in normal skin. Higher clonality than in normal scalp was seen in lesional scalp, especially alopecia totalis/universalis. Patients showed less clear TCR sequence sharing than mice, possibly partly because of HLA diversity.

Sequencing relied on a cDNA template that was reverse transcribed from extracted RNA. TCRdb's copy holds only in-frame clones and misses some; the assay was immunoSEQ multiplex PCR. The profile covers 290,000 or so clones, none occurring a single time. Germline V CDR1 and CDR2: FNHDT, SITEND (reference sequence). Trimming took 4 bases from V and 10 from J, leaving 12 bases between them. This CDR3 has 13 amino acids. Concerning this clone: Its specificity is not known. These gene names are mouse names. The read halts 3 residues ahead of the CDR3 end, with the missing end drawn from the germline J gene.

Cutaneous lymph nodes were pooled and cells sorted by CD4, CD8alpha, NKG2D, NKG2ACE and more. Sample: CD4+ T cells sorted from a lymph node. The chain carries TRBV19 and TRBJ1-6; D is possibly TRBD1 (6 bases). TRBJ1-6 belongs to the ORF category, with a function that is uncertain. The TCR originated in a C3H/HeJ mouse with alopecia areata. These mice share the MHC haplotype H2-k. The CDR3 DNA, read in part, is TGTGCCAGCAGTCCGCAGGGGTTATCGCCC. Protein sequence: CASSPQGLSP. The CDR3 as a whole reads CASSPQGLSPLYF.